This entry features one TCR beta chain sequence. What it binds is not known. TCRdb called the reads again in MiXCR, with one record for every CDR3 protein. The repertoire includes about 770,000 distinct CDR3 sequences, almost 30% of them detected once, and 10% to 15% sits in the top ten. The sample originates from a study of T cell repertoires in cytomegalovirus infection. Study summary: Public TCR beta signatures were indicative of both CMV infection and a matching HLA type.

Trimming removed 0 bases at V and 0 bases at J, with 12 bases between. The germline gives CDR1 SGHKS, CDR2 YYEKEE (reference sequence). The CDR3 loop spans 17 amino acids. Regarding the study as a whole: HLA-C-restricted CMV clonotypes gave the most frequent clonotype in two of eight donors. CMV carriers having the relevant HLA were flagged by cumulative public TCR beta family frequency.

The V gene is TRBV5-5, the J gene TRBJ1-4; possibly TRBD1 for D (6 bases). The specimen was cultured CD8+ T cells from PBMCs, collected from culture after CMV antigen stimulation. The receptor's source is a human donor in good health (CMV status not recorded). Some clones in this sample may be carry-over from other donors' samples. CDR3 nucleotide sequence: TGTGCCAGCAGCTTGGCCGGACAGACTTCAACTAATGAAAAACTGTTTTTT. Translation gives CASSLAGQTSTNEKLFF.